The sequence of this TCR beta chain was determined in a study of cytomegalovirus exposure and HLA in healthy donors. The PCR made use of 60 Vbeta and 13 Jbeta primers. Clones were read by immunoSEQ multiplex PCR, and TCRdb kept only the in-frame ones, dropping some. The repertoire holds around 140,000 clones, with over 65% as singletons. Regarding this clone: Antigen unknown.

Study-level results: In a later analysis, common viral pathogens appeared linked to several of the most significant clusters. An observed cluster of highly shared sequence variants was recorded as a likely sequencing artifact. Presence/absence analyses treated sequencing depth as roughly uniform across donors.

V was clipped by 9 bases and J by 1 base; unmatched bases: 13. CDR1 and CDR2 from the germline V gene are LNHDA and SQIVND (reference sequence). This CDR3 is 16 amino acids long. The chain employs TRBV19 and TRBJ2-3; 7 bases agree with TRBD2. The sequenced material came from PBMCs. The sequence was collected from a female donor in good health and CMV-seropositive. CDR3 residues: CARPVSGYQGTDTQYF. The CDR3 DNA reads TGTGCCAGGCCCGTTAGCGGGTACCAGGGCACAGATACGCAGTATTTT.